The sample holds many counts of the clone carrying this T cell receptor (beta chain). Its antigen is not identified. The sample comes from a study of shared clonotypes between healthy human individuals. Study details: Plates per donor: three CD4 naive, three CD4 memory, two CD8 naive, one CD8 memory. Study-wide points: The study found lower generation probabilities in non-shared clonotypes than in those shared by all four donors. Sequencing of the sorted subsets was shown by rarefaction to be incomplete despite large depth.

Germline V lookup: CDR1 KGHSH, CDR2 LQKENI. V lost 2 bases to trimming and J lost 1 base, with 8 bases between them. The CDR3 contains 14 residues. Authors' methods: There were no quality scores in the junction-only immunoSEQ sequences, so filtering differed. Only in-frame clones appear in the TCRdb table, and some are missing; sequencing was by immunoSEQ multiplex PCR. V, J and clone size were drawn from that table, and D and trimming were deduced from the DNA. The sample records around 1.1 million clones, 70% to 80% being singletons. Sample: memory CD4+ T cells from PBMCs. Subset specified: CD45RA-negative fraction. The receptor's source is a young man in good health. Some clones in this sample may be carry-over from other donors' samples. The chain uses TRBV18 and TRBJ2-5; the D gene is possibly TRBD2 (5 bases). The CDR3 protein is CASSPNGVQETQYF. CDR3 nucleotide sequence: TGTGCCAGCTCACCAAACGGGGTCCAAGAGACCCAGTACTTC.